This T cell receptor beta chain emerged from a study of cytomegalovirus exposure and HLA in healthy donors. The CDR3 sequence is 14 residues long. V dropped 0 bases and J dropped 3 bases, with 8 bases sitting between them. CDR1 is MNHEY, CDR2 SVGAGI, per germline. PCR was performed using 60 Vbeta and 13 Jbeta primers. Measured with immunoSEQ multiplex PCR; TCRdb has only the in-frame clones, and not every one. The sample totals under 200,000 clones. Donors were ostensibly healthy at sampling, although undocumented immune exposures were probable. The sequenced sample was PBMCs. The gene calls are TRBV6-5 and TRBJ1-1, with unresolved D. This receptor was obtained from a woman between 18 and 30 years old in good health and CMV-seropositive. CDR3 amino acids: CASSYSNSYTEAFF. The CDR3, as DNA: TGTGCCAGCAGTTACTCGAACAGTTACACTGAAGCTTTCTTT.